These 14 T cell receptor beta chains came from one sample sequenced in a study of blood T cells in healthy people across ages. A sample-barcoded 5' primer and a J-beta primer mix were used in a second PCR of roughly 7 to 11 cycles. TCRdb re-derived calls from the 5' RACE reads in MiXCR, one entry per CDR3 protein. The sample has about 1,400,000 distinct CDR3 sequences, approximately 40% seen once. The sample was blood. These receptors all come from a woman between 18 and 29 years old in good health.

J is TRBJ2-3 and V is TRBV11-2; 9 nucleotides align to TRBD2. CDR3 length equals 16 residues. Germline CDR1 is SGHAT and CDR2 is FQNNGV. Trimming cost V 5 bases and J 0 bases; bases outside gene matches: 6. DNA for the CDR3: TGTGCCAGCAGCCCTCGGACTAGCGTAAGCACAGATACGCAGTATTTT. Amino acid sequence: CASSPRTSVSTDTQYF.

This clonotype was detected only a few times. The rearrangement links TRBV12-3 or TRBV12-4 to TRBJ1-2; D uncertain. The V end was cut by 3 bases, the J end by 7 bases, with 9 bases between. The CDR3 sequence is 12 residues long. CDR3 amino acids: CASSFGEFGYTF. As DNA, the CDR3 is TGTGCCAGCAGTTTTGGAGAGTTTGGCTACACCTTC.

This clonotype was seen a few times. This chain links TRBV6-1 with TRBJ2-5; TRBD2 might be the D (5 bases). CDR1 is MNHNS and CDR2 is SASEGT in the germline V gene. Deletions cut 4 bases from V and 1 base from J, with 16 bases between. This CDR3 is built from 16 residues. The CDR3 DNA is TGTGCCAGCAGTGGTGGGCGGACTGGAACCCAAGAGACCCAGTACTTC. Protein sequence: CASSGGRTGTQETQYF.

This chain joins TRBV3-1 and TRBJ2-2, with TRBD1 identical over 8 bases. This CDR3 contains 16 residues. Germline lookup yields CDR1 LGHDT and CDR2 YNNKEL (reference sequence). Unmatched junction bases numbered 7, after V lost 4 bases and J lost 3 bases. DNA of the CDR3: TGTGCCAGCAGCCGCAGGACAGGGTTGGACACCGGGGAGCTGTTTTTT. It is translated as CASSRRTGLDTGELFF.

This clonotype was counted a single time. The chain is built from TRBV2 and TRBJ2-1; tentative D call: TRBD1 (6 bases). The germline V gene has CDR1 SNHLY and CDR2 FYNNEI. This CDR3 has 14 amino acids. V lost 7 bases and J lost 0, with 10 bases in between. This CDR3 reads CASKDSNSYNEQFF. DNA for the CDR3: TGTGCCAGCAAGGACAGCAACTCCTACAATGAGCAGTTCTTC.

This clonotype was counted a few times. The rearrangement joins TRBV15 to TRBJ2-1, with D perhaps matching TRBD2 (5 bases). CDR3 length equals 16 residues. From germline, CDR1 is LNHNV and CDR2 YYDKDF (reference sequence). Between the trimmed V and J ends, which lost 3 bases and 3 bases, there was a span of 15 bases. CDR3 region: CATSRVGGFNYNEQFF. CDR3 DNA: TGTGCCACCAGCAGGGTCGGCGGGTTTAACTACAATGAGCAGTTCTTC.

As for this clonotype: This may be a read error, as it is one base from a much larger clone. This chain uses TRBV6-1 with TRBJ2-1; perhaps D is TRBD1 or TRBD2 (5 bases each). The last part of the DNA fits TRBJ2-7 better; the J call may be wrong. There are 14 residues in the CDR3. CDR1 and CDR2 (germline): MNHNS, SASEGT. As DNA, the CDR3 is TGTGCCAGCAGTGACAGGGAGACGTACAATGAGCAGTACTTC. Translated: CASSDRETYNEQYF.

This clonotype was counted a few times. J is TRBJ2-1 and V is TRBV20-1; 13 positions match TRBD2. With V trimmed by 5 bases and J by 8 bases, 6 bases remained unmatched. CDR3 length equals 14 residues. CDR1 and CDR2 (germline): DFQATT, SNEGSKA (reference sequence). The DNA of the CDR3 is TGCAGTGCTCCCAAACTAGCGGGAGGGGATGAGCAGTTCTTC. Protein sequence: CSAPKLAGGDEQFF.

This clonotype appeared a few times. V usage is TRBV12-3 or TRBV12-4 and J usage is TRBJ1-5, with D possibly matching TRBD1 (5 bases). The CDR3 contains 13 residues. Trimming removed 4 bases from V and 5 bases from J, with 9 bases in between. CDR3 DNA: TGTGCCAGCAGTTCAGGGAATTATCAGCCCCAGCATTTT. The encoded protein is CASSSGNYQPQHF.

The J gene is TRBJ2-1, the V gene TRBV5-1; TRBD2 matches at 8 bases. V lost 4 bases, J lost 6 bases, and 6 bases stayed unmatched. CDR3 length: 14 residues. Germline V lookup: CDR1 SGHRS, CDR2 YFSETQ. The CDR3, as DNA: TGCGCCAGCAGCCCGGGACTAGTTCTCAATGAGCAGTTCTTC. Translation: CASSPGLVLNEQFF.

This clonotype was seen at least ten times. CDR3 in DNA: TGCAGTGCTAAGTCGGGACAGCTAAGCTCCTACGAGCAGTACTTC. Its protein product is CSAKSGQLSSYEQYF. The V gene is TRBV20-1, the J gene TRBJ2-7; 7 bases fit TRBD1. The germline V gene has CDR1 DFQATT and CDR2 SNEGSKA (reference sequence). The CDR3 covers 15 residues. Trimming cost V 4 bases and J 0 bases; bases outside gene matches: 9.

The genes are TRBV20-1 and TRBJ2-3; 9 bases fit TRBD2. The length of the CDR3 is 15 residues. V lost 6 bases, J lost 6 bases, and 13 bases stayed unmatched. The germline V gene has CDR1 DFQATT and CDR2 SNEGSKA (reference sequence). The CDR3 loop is CSAQRPGLASDTQYF. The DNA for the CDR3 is TGCAGTGCCCAGAGACCGGGACTAGCTTCCGATACGCAGTATTTT.

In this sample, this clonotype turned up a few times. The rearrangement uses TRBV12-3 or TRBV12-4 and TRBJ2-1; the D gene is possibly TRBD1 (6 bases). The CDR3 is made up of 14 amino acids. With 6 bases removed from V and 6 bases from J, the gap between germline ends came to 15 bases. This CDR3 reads CASSLMVGGNEQFF. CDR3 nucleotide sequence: TGTGCCAGCAGCCTGATGGTAGGGGGCAATGAGCAGTTCTTC.

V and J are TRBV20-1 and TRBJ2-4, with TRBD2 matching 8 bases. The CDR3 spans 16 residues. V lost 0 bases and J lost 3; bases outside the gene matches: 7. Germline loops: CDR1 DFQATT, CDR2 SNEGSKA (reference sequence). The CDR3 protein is CSAREGLVGSKNIQYF. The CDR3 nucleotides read TGCAGTGCTAGAGAGGGACTAGTGGGAAGCAAAAACATTCAGTACTTC.